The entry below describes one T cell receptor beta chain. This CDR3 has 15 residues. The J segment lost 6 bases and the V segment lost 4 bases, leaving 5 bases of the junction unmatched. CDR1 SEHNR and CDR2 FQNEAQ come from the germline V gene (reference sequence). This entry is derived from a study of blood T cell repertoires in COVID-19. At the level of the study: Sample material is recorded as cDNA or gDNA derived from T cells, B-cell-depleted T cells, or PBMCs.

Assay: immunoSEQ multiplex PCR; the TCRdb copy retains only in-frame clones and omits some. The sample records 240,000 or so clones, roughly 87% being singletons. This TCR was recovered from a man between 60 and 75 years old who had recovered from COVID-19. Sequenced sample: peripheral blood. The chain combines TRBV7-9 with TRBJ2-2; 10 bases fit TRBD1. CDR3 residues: CASSSLDRGPGELFF. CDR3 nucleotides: TGTGCCAGCAGCTCGCTAGACAGGGGGCCCGGGGAGCTGTTTTTT.